This T cell receptor (delta chain) emerged from a study of Vδ1+ human thymocytes. This clone was observed a handful of times. Antigen specificity is unknown. Broader study findings: Thymic TRG and TRD repertoires appeared highly polyclonal.

The CDR3 spans 19 residues. Germline CDR1 GEAIGNYY, CDR2 EKD. V was cut by 7 bases and J by 0 bases, with 29 bases left in between. The template was reverse-transcribed extracted RNA. Pooled V-gene forward primers with one constant-region reverse primer generated the CDR3 amplicons by multiplex PCR. TCRdb re-analyzed the multiplex PCR reads via CATT. The sample carries about 25,000 delta-chain clones, 6% to 8% recorded once. The sequenced sample was Vdelta1+ gamma-delta thymocytes from the thymus. As for subset: FACS-sorted CD3+ TCRalphabeta- TCRVdelta1+ TCRVdelta2- thymocytes. The receptor's source is a girl less than two years old who had congenital heart surgery. The chain is built from TRDV2 and TRDJ1, with a possible D match to TRDD3 (8 bases). The CDR3: CAWHFLRKGYVFYTDKLIF. The DNA for the CDR3 is TGTGCCTGGCATTTCCTACGAAAGGGATACGTATTTTACACCGATAAACTCATCTTT.